This entry concerns a single T cell receptor beta chain. An end of the junction differs from the germline gene, which may be a read error. The sample comes from a study of tumor-infiltrating lymphocytes in primary liver carcinoma. Making TCR beta cDNA involved around 500 ng total RNA and a constant-region primer. Three nested multiplex PCR rounds, a slightly modified ARM-PCR, produced the libraries for TCR beta. Rounds one and two of PCR, each of 9 to 11 cycles, were primed with TRBV1-TRBV30 forward primers and a C-beta reverse primer. TCRdb recomputed calls from the multiplex PCR reads with MiXCR, one row per CDR3 protein. Of nearly 200,000 distinct CDR3 sequences in the sample, about 65% are singletons; the top ten hold 5.5% to 9%. The source of the blood RNA was unsorted whole blood, and germline DNA was extracted as well. The CDR3 covers 16 residues.

This TCR derives from a woman in her fifties or sixties with primary liver carcinoma and hepatitis B virus infection. The sample was peripheral blood. V usage is TRBV12-3 or TRBV12-4 and J usage is TRBJ1-2; a weak D match, TRBD1 (6 bases). This chain's CDR3 is CASGFGWAGARYGYTF. The CDR3 coding sequence is TGTGCCAGCGGTTTTGGCTGGGCGGGGGCGAGATATGGCTACACCTTC.